This TCR beta chain comes out of a study of post-analysis software for immune sequencing data. General study results and limits: Diversity measured as normalized Chao1 was significantly lower in multiple sclerosis patients than in controls. The study found TRBV5-6, TRBV5-1 and TRBV20-1 among a few TRBV segments more frequent in patients than controls.

Incorporated into the TCR beta cDNA libraries were unique molecular identifiers, which served to reduce PCR and sequencing biases. Input populations of 1 to 10 million T cells gave rise to some 500,000 cDNA molecules. TCRdb reanalysed the PCR reads using MiXCR and keeps one entry per CDR3 protein. This table has about 150,000 distinct CDR3 sequences, about 32% appearing once. Germline assignment: CDR1 SGHRS and CDR2 YFSETQ. The CDR3 is 14 amino acids. Trimming shortened V by 4 bases and J by 4 bases, and 15 bases separated the two germline ends. The sample holds many counts of this clonotype. The target antigen is unknown.

This receptor was identified in a girl aged 10-17 years with multiple sclerosis. The sequenced material came from blood. The chain links TRBV5-1 to TRBJ2-7, with D possibly TRBD1 on 6 matching bases. The CDR3 nucleotides read TGCGCCAGCAGCCCCACAGGGTCCCCATACGAGCAGTACTTC. The encoded protein is CASSPTGSPYEQYF.